What follows are 13 T cell receptor beta chains derived from one specimen sequenced in a study of T cell responses to AZD1222 COVID-19 vaccine. Assay used: immunoSEQ multiplex PCR; TCRdb lists only in-frame clones, some missing. The profile shows under 60,000 clones, around 84% of them singletons. The sample in question was peripheral blood, obtained on day 0 of AZD1222 vaccination. The receptors originated from an adult in good health.

This chain links TRBV7-2 with TRBJ2-5; D is tentatively TRBD1 or TRBD2 (5 bases each). CDR3 length equals 14 residues. Trimming shortened V by 1 base and J by 13 bases, and 19 bases separated the two germline ends. CDR1 is SGHTA and CDR2 is FQGNSA in the germline V gene. CDR3 sequence reads: CASSLEAEGFGRYF. CDR3 nucleotide sequence: TGTGCCAGCAGCTTAGAGGCTGAGGGGTTCGGGCGGTACTTC. Together with reference TRBV7-2 and TRBJ2-5, the CDR3 gives the full variable domain: GAGVSQSPSNKVTEKGKDVELRCDPISGHTALYWYRQSLGQGLEFLIYFQGNSAPDKSGLPSDRFSAERTGGSVSTLTIQRTQQEDSAVYLCASSLEAEGFGRYFGPGTRLLVL.

This chain links TRBV5-1 with TRBJ2-1; D remains ambiguous. The CDR3 runs 14 residues. Germline loops: CDR1 SGHRS, CDR2 YFSETQ. Trimming stripped 2 bases from V and 3 bases from J, with 9 bases between. This CDR3 is CASSLSASYNEQFF. In DNA, the CDR3 is TGCGCCAGCAGCTTATCAGCTAGCTACAATGAGCAGTTCTTC.

The V gene is TRBV7-9, the J gene TRBJ1-4, with D perhaps matching TRBD1 (5 bases). V was clipped by 4 bases and J by 8 bases, with 14 bases between them. Germline CDR1 is SEHNR and CDR2 is FQNEAQ (reference sequence). This CDR3 region has 14 residues. The CDR3 reads CASSSSGYGEKLFF. In nucleotides, the CDR3 is TGTGCCAGCAGCTCCTCAGGGTATGGCGAAAAACTGTTTTTT.

The chain uses TRBV27 and TRBJ1-2, with TRBD1 as a possible D gene (5 bases). Per germline, CDR1 MNHEY and CDR2 SMNVEV (reference sequence). With 3 bases removed from V and 6 bases from J, the gap between germline ends came to 14 bases. The CDR3 is 14 residues long. The CDR3: CASSFSRRAHGYTF. The DNA of the CDR3 is TGTGCCAGCAGTTTTTCGCGCAGGGCCCATGGCTACACCTTC.

This chain joins TRBV19 and TRBJ1-1; D perhaps matches TRBD1 (5 bases). The CDR3 loop spans 13 amino acids. Trimming stripped 7 bases from V and 8 bases from J, with 17 bases between. Germline assignment: CDR1 LNHDA and CDR2 SQIVND (reference sequence). The CDR3 bases are TGTGCCAGTAAGGGTCAGGGCCTGGCGGAAGCTTTCTTT. Its protein product is CASKGQGLAEAFF.

The chain links TRBV3-1 (or the pseudogene TRBV3-2) to TRBJ1-4, with TRBD1 matching 7 bases. The CDR3 loop spans 15 amino acids. In germline, CDR1 is LGHDT, CDR2 YNNKEL (reference sequence). J gave up 3 bases and V 4 bases, and 5 bases lay outside the gene matches. The CDR3 DNA follows: TGTGCCAGCAGCCCCTACAGGGGTCCTAATGAAAAACTGTTTTTT. The encoded protein is CASSPYRGPNEKLFF.

The chain has TRBV19 and TRBJ1-1; 7 positions agree with TRBD1. Germline CDR1 LNHDA, CDR2 SQIVND (reference sequence). V was pared by 3 bases and J by 5 bases, with 6 bases of the junction left unmatched. There are 14 residues in the CDR3. The DNA of the CDR3 is TGTGCCAGTAGTATCATGGCAGGGGGGACTGAAGCTTTCTTT. This sequence encodes CASSIMAGGTEAFF.

The V and J genes are TRBV13 and TRBJ1-3, with D possibly TRBD1 on 6 matching bases. Trimming took off 0 bases at V and 4 bases at J, with 13 bases between the two ends. The germline CDR1 and CDR2 sequences are PRHDT and FYEKMQ (reference sequence). The CDR3 is 16 amino acids. The CDR3 is CASSLGRQGLGNTIYF. The CDR3 DNA is TGTGCCAGCAGCTTAGGCAGGCAGGGGTTAGGAAACACCATATATTTT.

CDR3 sequence reads: CASKGGTNTEAFF. For the CDR3, the DNA is TGCGCCAGCAAAGGTGGGACGAACACTGAAGCTTTCTTT. The chain couples TRBV10-2 to TRBJ1-1; tentative D call: TRBD1 (5 bases). Trimming left V 7 bases short and J 1 base short, with 10 bases between. Germline lookup yields CDR1 WSHSY and CDR2 SAAADI. This CDR3 contains 13 residues.

This chain links TRBV4-1 with TRBJ2-1, with TRBD2 matching over 11 bases. The CDR3 has 19 residues. Germline values: CDR1 MGHRA, CDR2 YSYEKL. With V trimmed by 0 bases and J by 4 bases, 11 bases remained unmatched. The CDR3 coding sequence is TGCGCCAGCAGCCAAGATCCTTTTGGGGGGACTAGCGGATACAATGAGCAGTTCTTC. Translated, it gives CASSQDPFGGTSGYNEQFF.

V gene TRBV6-2 or TRBV6-3 combines with J gene TRBJ2-7; 10 positions agree with TRBD2. V lost 6 bases and J lost 5; bases outside the gene matches: 10. Germline CDR1 MNHEY, CDR2 SVGEGT. The CDR3 is 15 residues long. Here the CDR3 reads CASSDALAGVHEQYF. The CDR3 nucleotides read TGTGCCAGCAGCGACGCTCTAGCGGGGGTGCACGAGCAGTACTTC.

The chain couples TRBV19 to TRBJ1-1; D is perhaps TRBD1 (5 bases). V lost 1 base to trimming and J lost 6 bases, with 12 bases between them. The CDR3 contains 14 residues. CDR1 and CDR2 (germline): LNHDA, SQIVND (reference sequence). Written as DNA, the CDR3 is TGTGCCAGTAGTATAGGCGGGGCCTTGGCTGAAGCTTTCTTT. Translated, it gives CASSIGGALAEAFF.

There are a few counts of this clone. CDR3 bases: TGTGCCAGCAGGGCTCCTGGGGCCTCTGGAAACACCATATATTTT. Translation: CASRAPGASGNTIYF. The V and J genes are TRBV6-5 and TRBJ1-3; D is possibly TRBD1 (5 bases). The CDR3 is 15 residues long. The germline V gene has CDR1 MNHEY and CDR2 SVGAGI. V was clipped by 6 bases and J by 0 bases, with 12 bases between them.